This T cell receptor beta chain derives from a study of blood T cell repertoires in COVID-19. Source study methods: Estimation of nucleated cell counts relied on the amplification of reference gene primers. Only in-frame clones appear in the TCRdb table, and some are missing; sequencing was by immunoSEQ multiplex PCR. V and J calls and clone size come straight from that table; D and trimming were deduced from the DNA. Of some 120,000 clones in the sample, around nine tenths were seen once. The CDR3 has 14 residues. Germline V gene sequence: CDR1 LNHDA, CDR2 SQIVND (reference sequence). V was clipped by 7 bases and J by 1 base; unmatched bases: 4.

The gene calls are TRBV19 and TRBJ2-7; 10 bases map to TRBD1. This receptor was identified in a woman in her forties or fifties with acute or convalescent COVID-19. Sequencing was carried out using peripheral blood. The chain's CDR3 is CASNRDRGSYEQYF. The CDR3 region has the DNA TGTGCCAGTAACCGGGACAGGGGTTCCTACGAGCAGTACTTC.